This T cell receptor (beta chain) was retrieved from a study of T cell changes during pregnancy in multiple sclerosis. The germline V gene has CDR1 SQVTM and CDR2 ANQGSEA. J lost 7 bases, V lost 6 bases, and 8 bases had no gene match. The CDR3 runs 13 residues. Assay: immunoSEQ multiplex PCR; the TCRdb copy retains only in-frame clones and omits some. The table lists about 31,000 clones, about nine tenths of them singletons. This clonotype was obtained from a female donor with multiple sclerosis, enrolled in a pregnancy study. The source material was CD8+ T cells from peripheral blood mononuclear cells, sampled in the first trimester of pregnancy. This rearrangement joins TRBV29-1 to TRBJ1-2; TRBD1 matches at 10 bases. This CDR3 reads CSVNDRGQLGYTF. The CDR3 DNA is TGCAGCGTCAATGACAGGGGGCAGCTTGGCTACACCTTC.